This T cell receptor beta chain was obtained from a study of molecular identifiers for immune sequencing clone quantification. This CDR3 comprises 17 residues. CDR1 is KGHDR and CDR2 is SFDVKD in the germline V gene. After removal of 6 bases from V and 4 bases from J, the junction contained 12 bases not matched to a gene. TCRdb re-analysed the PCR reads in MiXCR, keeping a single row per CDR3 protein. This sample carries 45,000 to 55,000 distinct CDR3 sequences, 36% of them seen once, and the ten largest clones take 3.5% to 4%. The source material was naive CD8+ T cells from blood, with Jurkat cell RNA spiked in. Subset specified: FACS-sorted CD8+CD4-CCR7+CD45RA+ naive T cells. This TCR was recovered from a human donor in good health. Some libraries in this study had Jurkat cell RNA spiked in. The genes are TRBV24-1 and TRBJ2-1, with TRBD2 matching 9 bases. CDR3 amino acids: CATSSWAASGVYNEQFF. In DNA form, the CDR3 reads TGTGCCACCAGTAGTTGGGCAGCTAGCGGGGTTTACAATGAGCAGTTCTTC.